The sequence of this T cell receptor (beta chain) was determined in a study of T cells in Graves' hyperthyroidism and ophthalmopathy. Study-level results: By a 13 V-J model, ophthalmopathy was set apart from stable hyperthyroidism.

Worth noting for this clonotype: Antigen: not known.

Reasons for excluding patients were uncontrolled infection, other autoimmune disease, pregnancy or lactation. RNA transcripts provided the source from which TCR beta CDR3 regions were amplified. First-round RT-PCR of the TCR CDR3 relied on the HTBI primer set. TCRdb analysed the multiplex PCR reads with MiXCR anew, one entry per CDR3 protein. The table has 480,000 or so distinct CDR3 sequences, 40% to 50% seen once. Trimming pared 6 bases from V and 7 bases from J, leaving 13 bases between. CDR1 and CDR2 from the germline V gene are SEHNR and FQNEAQ (reference sequence). The CDR3 totals 12 residues. Sequenced sample: peripheral blood or thyroid tissue (not recorded which). The receptor was isolated from an adult woman with Graves' disease, either hyperthyroidism or ophthalmopathy (not recorded which). The rearrangement links TRBV7-9 to TRBJ2-7, with D perhaps TRBD2 (5 bases). The CDR3 is CASRIGESEQYF. The CDR3 DNA reads as TGTGCCAGCAGAATCGGGGAATCGGAGCAGTACTTC.